Below, 15 T cell receptor beta chains from the same sample are listed, as sequenced in a study of blood T cell repertoires in COVID-19. The assay was immunoSEQ multiplex PCR, and TCRdb's table has in-frame clones only and misses some. The sample lists approximately 38,000 clones, 80% to 90% seen once, with under 30% in the top ten. The sequencing input was peripheral blood. The receptors come from a man in his forties or fifties with active or convalescent COVID-19.

This clone appeared a single time. V and J are TRBV27 and TRBJ1-5; D is undetermined. CDR1 and CDR2 (germline): MNHEY, SMNVEV (reference sequence). The CDR3 has 16 amino acids. V was clipped by 2 bases and J by 2 bases, with 13 bases between them. The CDR3, as DNA: TGTGCCAGCAGTTTAAGGGCGTGGGGAGGCAATCAGCCCCAGCATTTT. As protein: CASSLRAWGGNQPQHF.

The V gene is TRBV5-1, the J gene TRBJ1-2, with TRBD1 matching over 7 bases. Germline CDR1 and CDR2: SGHRS and YFSETQ. The J segment lost 4 bases and the V segment lost 3 bases, leaving 9 bases of the junction unmatched. CDR3 size: 15 residues. The CDR3 DNA sequence: TGCGCCAGCAGCTCCCCGACAGGGTCTGCCTATGGCTACACCTTC. Translated: CASSSPTGSAYGYTF.

The chain has TRBV6-9 and TRBJ2-5; D remains ambiguous. CDR3 length: 15 residues. Germline CDR1 and CDR2: MNHGY and SVAAGI. V lost 3 bases to trimming and J lost 4 bases, with 15 bases between them. This CDR3 reads CASSYLICAAETQYF. CDR3 in DNA: TGTGCCAGCAGTTACCTAATATGTGCCGCAGAGACCCAGTACTTC.

This clone was counted between two and nine times. The chain recombines TRBV2 with TRBJ1-5; D is uncertain. The germline V gene has CDR1 SNHLY and CDR2 FYNNEI. Trimming cost V 5 bases and J 0 bases, with 11 bases left between them. This CDR3 spans 15 amino acids. DNA of the CDR3: TGTGCCAGCAGTTCAGGCCGGGATAGCAATCAGCCCCAGCATTTT. This sequence encodes CASSSGRDSNQPQHF.

DNA of the CDR3: TGTGCCAGTAGTATATGGGCGCCCCAAGAGAACAATGAGCAGTTCTTC. Translation gives CASSIWAPQENNEQFF. V and J are TRBV19 and TRBJ2-1; D is uncertain. The CDR3 covers 16 residues. V was trimmed by 2 bases and J by 5 bases, leaving 16 bases between them. Germline CDR1 LNHDA, CDR2 SQIVND (reference sequence).

This rearrangement joins TRBV18 to TRBJ2-7, with 9 bases lining up with TRBD1. This CDR3 has 13 amino acids. V lost 5 bases, J lost 3 bases, and 2 bases stayed unmatched. Germline CDR1 and CDR2: KGHSH and LQKENI. CDR3 amino acids: CASSGTGYYEQYF. DNA for the CDR3: TGTGCCAGCTCAGGGACAGGGTACTACGAGCAGTACTTC.

The chain uses TRBV21-1 and TRBJ2-3; TRBD2 was called by the table and not checked on the DNA. TRBV21-1 is a listed pseudogene. The CDR3 runs to 16 residues. CDR3 protein: CASSQGLASQADTQYF. CDR3 DNA sequence: TGTGCCAGCAGCCAAGGACTAGCCAGTCAGGCAGATACGCAGTATTTT.

The chain uses TRBV5-4 and TRBJ1-1; tentative D call: TRBD1 (5 bases). This CDR3 has 14 amino acids. Germline CDR1 is SGHNT and CDR2 is YYREEE (reference sequence). V was cut by 3 bases and J by 1 base, with 10 bases left in between. CDR3 coding DNA: TGTGCCAGCAGCTCTCGTGACAGGAACACTGAAGCTTTCTTT. It is translated as CASSSRDRNTEAFF.

The chain has TRBV7-3 and TRBJ2-3; D is perhaps TRBD1 (5 bases). V shed 6 bases and J shed 0 bases, with 7 bases lying between them. The CDR3 runs to 13 residues. Germline CDR1 is SGHTA and CDR2 is FQGTGA. CDR3 sequence (DNA): TGTGCCAGCAGGCGGACAAGCACAGATACGCAGTATTTT. Encoded protein: CASRRTSTDTQYF.

With respect to this clone: The junction differs from germline at one of its ends, possibly a read error. The chain combines TRBV7-3 with TRBJ1-1; TRBD1 agrees at 7 bases. The CDR3 length is 16 residues. Per the germline V gene, CDR1 is SGHTA and CDR2 is FQGTGA. The CDR3 region is CASSLTARTGNTEAFF. CDR3 nucleotide sequence: TGTGCCAGCAGCCTAACCGCCCGGACAGGTAACACTGAAGCTTTCTTT.

The CDR3 region has the DNA TGTGCCAGCAGCCAATCCGACAACTCCTACAATGAGCAGTTCTTC. Translating gives CASSQSDNSYNEQFF. The V and J genes are TRBV4-2 and TRBJ2-1, with D hard to call. Germline loops: CDR1 LGHNA, CDR2 YNFKEQ. With 2 bases removed from V and 0 bases from J, the gap between germline ends came to 8 bases. The CDR3 is 15 amino acids.

V usage is TRBV6-5 and J usage is TRBJ1-6; 9 bases agree with TRBD1. The CDR3 has 15 residues. The V gene's germline CDR1 is MNHEY and CDR2 SVGAGI. V lost 6 bases and J lost 7; bases outside the gene matches: 7. CDR3 nucleotide sequence: TGTGCCAGCAGGGGGGGGGACAGGGTGAATTCACCCCTCCACTTT. It codes for CASRGGDRVNSPLHF.

The chain links TRBV21-1 to TRBJ2-3; TRBD2 reflects the table's D call only, with no check against the DNA. TRBV21-1 is shown as a pseudogene. The CDR3 is 14 residues long. The CDR3 DNA reads TGTGCCAGCAGCAAAGAGTCGGGACTGAATACGCAGTATTTT. Its protein is CASSKESGLNTQYF.

J is TRBJ1-5 and V is TRBV2, with a weak D call TRBD1 (6 bases). Trimming left V 3 bases short and J 7 bases short, with 13 bases between. Germline values: CDR1 SNHLY, CDR2 FYNNEI. The CDR3 extends over 14 amino acids. The CDR3 DNA reads TGTGCCAGCAGTGAGCCAGGGGTTAAGCAGCCCCAGCATTTT. Its protein is CASSEPGVKQPQHF.

The chain uses TRBV7-9 and TRBJ1-3; 11 nucleotides line up with TRBD1. CDR1 and CDR2 from the germline V gene are SEHNR and FQNEAQ (reference sequence). V shed 1 base and J 4 bases; nucleotides not matched to a gene: 9. The CDR3 extends over 18 amino acids. The CDR3 here is CASSLGQDRGLGGNTIYF. DNA of the CDR3: TGTGCCAGCAGCTTAGGCCAGGACAGGGGGCTGGGAGGAAACACCATATATTTT.